Following are 16 T cell receptor beta chains from one sample sequenced in a study of early T cells in non-severe SARS-CoV-2 infection. TCRdb reprocessed the 5' RACE reads with MiXCR, giving one entry per CDR3 protein. Altogether more than 35,000 distinct CDR3 sequences are present, roughly 11% being singletons, with the ten largest covering 21%. Sequenced material: whole blood. All receptors come from an adult who was a healthcare worker with PCR-confirmed SARS-CoV-2 infection or an uninfected control (not recorded which).

V and J are TRBV11-2 and TRBJ1-2; TRBD1 matches 8 bases. The length of the CDR3 is 15 residues. CDR1 SGHAT and CDR2 FQNNGV come from the germline V gene. The V gene end was trimmed by 0 bases and the J gene end by 4 bases; junction bases not matched to a gene: 4. This chain's CDR3 is CASSLDRGRVYGYTF. Here the CDR3 DNA reads TGTGCCAGCAGCTTAGACAGGGGGCGCGTCTATGGCTACACCTTC.

About this clonotype itself: The germline gene is not matched at one end of the junction; a read error may be the cause. The chain has TRBV10-2 and TRBJ2-7; 10 bases agree with TRBD2. The CDR3 sequence is 16 residues long. The V gene's germline CDR1 is WSHSY and CDR2 SAAADI. CDR3 residues: CVSSGYASGRPYEQYF. CDR3 nucleotides: TGCGTCAGCAGTGGGTATGCTAGCGGGAGACCCTACGAGCAGTACTTC.

In its sample, this clonotype was seen many times. This chain joins TRBV5-5 and TRBJ2-7; TRBD1 aligns across 8 bases. Trimming at V came to 4 bases and at J to 5 bases, leaving 8 bases not matched to a gene. CDR3 length equals 14 residues. CDR1 and CDR2 from the germline V gene are SGHKS and YYEKEE (reference sequence). CDR3 coding DNA: TGTGCCAGCAGCCAAAGCCAGGGGGCCCACGAGCAGTACTTC. Its protein is CASSQSQGAHEQYF.

Many counts were recorded for this clonotype. The chain employs TRBV20-1 and TRBJ2-4; D may be TRBD2 (5 bases). Germline V gives CDR1 DFQATT, CDR2 SNEGSKA (reference sequence). The CDR3 covers 12 residues. The V end lost 5 bases, the J end lost 9 bases, and 14 bases lay between the germline ends. The CDR3 sequence is CSAGLQNGIQYF. CDR3 nucleotides: TGCAGTGCTGGACTGCAAAACGGCATTCAGTACTTC.

The genes are TRBV28 and TRBJ2-5; D call uncertain. The CDR3 loop spans 12 amino acids. V lost 4 bases and J lost 1, with 4 bases in between. Germline CDR1 reads MDHEN; CDR2 reads SYDVKM. CDR3 sequence (DNA): TGTGCCAGCAGTTCGAGCCAAGAGACCCAGTACTTC. This encodes CASSSSQETQYF.

This clonotype occurred many times. This rearrangement joins TRBV20-1 to TRBJ2-5; no definite D call. This CDR3 contains 13 residues. The germline V and J ends were trimmed by 3 bases and 0 bases, with 8 bases remaining between them. Germline CDR1 is DFQATT and CDR2 is SNEGSKA (reference sequence). In DNA form, the CDR3 reads TGCAGTGCTAGGTTCAGAAACCAAGAGACCCAGTACTTC. Encoded protein: CSARFRNQETQYF.

This clonotype was counted many times. This chain connects TRBV12-3 or TRBV12-4 to TRBJ2-5, with D tentatively TRBD2 (6 bases). The length of the CDR3 is 16 residues. V lost 7 bases and J lost 1, with 19 bases in between. CDR3 protein: CASTTVRAGSQETQYF. As DNA, the CDR3 is TGTGCCAGCACCACAGTGCGGGCGGGGTCCCAAGAGACCCAGTACTTC.

This clonotype was seen many times. The chain is built from TRBV19 and TRBJ2-4; D may correspond to TRBD1 or TRBD2 (5 bases each). The ends were cut back, 5 bases at V and 0 bases at J, with 17 bases in the middle. The CDR3 consists of 17 residues. Germline assignment: CDR1 LNHDA and CDR2 SQIVND (reference sequence). The CDR3 DNA is TGTGCCAGTAGTGCCCGGGACGGACTCTTAGCCAAAAACATTCAGTACTTC. Translating gives CASSARDGLLAKNIQYF.

This clonotype came up many times. The chain links TRBV28 to TRBJ2-3; D is perhaps TRBD2 (6 bases). V lost 9 bases and J 4 bases, leaving 17 bases between the germline ends. The germline V gene encodes CDR1 MDHEN and CDR2 SYDVKM. The CDR3 extends over 14 amino acids. As DNA, the CDR3 is TGTGCCAGTCAACTAGCCCAGAGGGCAGATACGCAGTATTTT. Amino acids: CASQLAQRADTQYF.

There are many counts of this clonotype. The rearrangement uses TRBV7-9 and TRBJ2-7, with TRBD2 as a possible D gene (6 bases). In germline, CDR1 is SEHNR, CDR2 FQNEAQ (reference sequence). V was shortened by 5 bases and J by 9 bases, with 23 bases between the two germline ends. This CDR3 spans 15 amino acids. CDR3: CASSPRGVAESVQYF. As DNA, the CDR3 is TGTGCCAGCAGCCCAAGAGGGGTAGCGGAAAGTGTGCAGTACTTC. The full variable domain, rest sourced from reference TRBV7-9 and TRBJ2-7, is DTGVSQNPRHKITKRGQNVTFRCDPISEHNRLYWYRQTLGQGPEFLTYFQNEAQLEKSRLLSDRFSAERPKGSFSTLEIQRTEQGDSAMYLCASSPRGVAESVQYFGPGTRLTVT.

The table lists this clonotype with a few counts. V and J are TRBV27 and TRBJ2-7; 7 bases agree with TRBD1. This CDR3 comprises 12 residues. From germline, CDR1 is MNHEY and CDR2 SMNVEV (reference sequence). With V trimmed by 6 bases and J by 2 bases, 1 base remained unmatched. CDR3 bases: TGTGCCAGCAGAGACAGGGCCTACGAGCAGTACTTC. Translation: CASRDRAYEQYF.

The rearrangement links TRBV7-9 to TRBJ2-2; possibly TRBD1 or TRBD2 for D (5 bases each). V dropped 2 bases and J dropped 14 bases, with 15 bases sitting between them. In germline, CDR1 is SEHNR, CDR2 FQNEAQ (reference sequence). CDR3 size: 13 residues. DNA of the CDR3: TGTGCCAGCAGCTTACCCCACGAGGGGTACCTGTTTTTT. It yields the protein CASSLPHEGYLFF.

This clonotype has more than one count but fewer than ten. The CDR3 sequence: CASSSKHSESTDTQYF. The CDR3 DNA follows: TGTGCCAGCAGCTCCAAACATTCTGAAAGCACAGATACGCAGTATTTT. The chain uses TRBV5-4 and TRBJ2-3; D gene ambiguous. The germline V gene has CDR1 SGHNT and CDR2 YYREEE (reference sequence). This CDR3 is 16 amino acids long. With 3 bases removed from V and 0 bases from J, the gap between germline ends came to 14 bases.

This clonotype was seen only a few times. The CDR3, as DNA: TGTGCCAGCAGCTTAAGTGGAACAGGGGGCGCCTATGGCTACACCTTC. Its translation: CASSLSGTGGAYGYTF. The genes are TRBV7-2 and TRBJ1-2; 9 bases map to TRBD1. Germline CDR1 reads SGHTA; CDR2 reads FQGNSA. The CDR3 totals 16 residues. The ends lost 2 bases at V and 4 bases at J; junction bases unmatched: 8.

The chain recombines TRBV29-1 with TRBJ2-1; D possibly uses TRBD1 or TRBD2 (6 bases each). V gave up 7 bases and J gave up 3 bases, with 16 bases separating them. The CDR3 covers 14 residues. CDR1 and CDR2 (germline): SQVTM, ANQGSEA. The CDR3 nucleotides are TGCAGCGGTAGGGGGGCGGGGAGCTACAATGAGCAGTTCTTC. Its protein is CSGRGAGSYNEQFF.

This clonotype occurred many times. This rearrangement joins TRBV12-3 or TRBV12-4 to TRBJ1-6; D is unresolved. Trimming stripped 6 bases from V and 4 bases from J, with 10 bases between. There are 14 residues in the CDR3. The DNA for the CDR3 is TGTGCCAGCAGCGTGGGAGATTATAATTCACCCCTCCACTTT. Its translation: CASSVGDYNSPLHF.